This TCR beta chain is from a study of radiation and T cells in renal cell carcinoma. The germline gives CDR1 MGHRA, CDR2 YSYEKL. This CDR3 comprises 16 residues. V lost 1 base and J 4 bases, leaving 16 bases between the germline ends. Time point defined: blood 4 weeks post-SBRT, at nephrectomy. Sample treatment: 15 Gy SBRT to primary tumor, nephrectomy 4 weeks later. Radiation-treated patients gave blood at baseline, week 2 and week 4. Profiled with immunoSEQ multiplex PCR; TCRdb holds only in-frame clones, not every one. Of under 200,000 clones listed, 88% are singletons. This rearrangement joins TRBV4-1 to TRBJ1-2, with D possibly matching TRBD1 (5 bases). Sample: blood, taken from a patient whose treatment included radiotherapy and nephrectomy. The TCR sequence derives from a woman in her fifties or sixties with renal cell carcinoma. CDR3 bases: TGCGCCAGCAGCCAAGGAAGGGGAGGAAGGCGCTATGGCTACACCTTC. Its translation is CASSQGRGGRRYGYTF.